A selection of T cell receptor beta chains follows, all from one sample in a study of OX40 agonist ivuxolimab in advanced cancers. Profiling relied on immunoSEQ multiplex PCR, and the TCRdb table lists in-frame clones only, not all of them. This table holds roughly 3,500 clones, more than 60% found once. The sample consisted of CD4+ or CD8+ T cells sorted from blood, taken in a trial of the OX40 agonist ivuxolimab. The receptors here all came from an adult with an advanced solid tumor such as melanoma, head and neck, liver or kidney cancer. The conserved cysteine and the conserved F or W are not part of the CDR3 here. Each record gives: CDR3 protein, V gene, J gene.

CDR3aa: ASSDLVEQY
v_gene: TRBV6-1
j_gene: TRBJ2-7

CDR3aa: ASSLVGGTGELF
v_gene: TRBV7-3
j_gene: TRBJ2-2

CDR3aa: AAKTGTGVHEQY
v_gene: TRBV19
j_gene: TRBJ2-7

CDR3aa: ASSKVTGINEAF
v_gene: TRBV7-9
j_gene: TRBJ1-1

CDR3aa: ASSRTSIGEQY
v_gene: TRBV27
j_gene: TRBJ2-7

CDR3aa: ASSQIGTSGETQY
v_gene: TRBV4-1
j_gene: TRBJ2-5

CDR3aa: ASSDGATGGSDTQY
v_gene: TRBV6-4
j_gene: TRBJ2-3

CDR3aa: ATSPGEGGGDTQY
v_gene: TRBV15
j_gene: TRBJ2-3

CDR3aa: ASSSQRGAGTGELF
v_gene: TRBV27
j_gene: TRBJ2-2

CDR3aa: ASSVDRTSGNTIY
v_gene: TRBV19
j_gene: TRBJ1-3

CDR3aa: ASSLRGYEQY
v_gene: TRBV7-9
j_gene: TRBJ2-7

CDR3aa: ASSRRSGGEETQY
v_gene: TRBV11-2
j_gene: TRBJ2-5

CDR3aa: ASRLNNQPQH
v_gene: TRBV7-9
j_gene: TRBJ1-5

CDR3aa: ASSASGTGRAEQY
v_gene: TRBV9
j_gene: TRBJ2-7

CDR3aa: ASSPGTFLNEKLF
v_gene: TRBV18
j_gene: TRBJ1-4

CDR3aa: ASQPDRGPRWTGELF
v_gene: TRBV19
j_gene: TRBJ2-2

CDR3aa: ASSLVGVTTNEKLF
v_gene: TRBV11-3
j_gene: TRBJ1-4

CDR3aa: ASSFTDTQY
v_gene: TRBV5-1
j_gene: TRBJ2-3

CDR3aa: ASSGLAGANNEQF
v_gene: TRBV4-1
j_gene: TRBJ2-1

CDR3aa: ASSKSDTQY
v_gene: TRBV7-9
j_gene: TRBJ2-3

CDR3aa: ASGVPGAEGGDEQF
v_gene: TRBV12-5
j_gene: TRBJ2-1

CDR3aa: ASSLMRTIPSSYNEQF
v_gene: TRBV7-9
j_gene: TRBJ2-1

CDR3aa: ASSETQGGSPLH
v_gene: TRBV6-1
j_gene: TRBJ1-6

CDR3aa: ASSPGTSGYEQY
v_gene: TRBV4-2
j_gene: TRBJ2-7

CDR3aa: ASSHVTGIEAF
v_gene: TRBV27
j_gene: TRBJ1-1

CDR3aa: ASSYGQGSNQPQH
v_gene: TRBV6-5
j_gene: TRBJ1-5